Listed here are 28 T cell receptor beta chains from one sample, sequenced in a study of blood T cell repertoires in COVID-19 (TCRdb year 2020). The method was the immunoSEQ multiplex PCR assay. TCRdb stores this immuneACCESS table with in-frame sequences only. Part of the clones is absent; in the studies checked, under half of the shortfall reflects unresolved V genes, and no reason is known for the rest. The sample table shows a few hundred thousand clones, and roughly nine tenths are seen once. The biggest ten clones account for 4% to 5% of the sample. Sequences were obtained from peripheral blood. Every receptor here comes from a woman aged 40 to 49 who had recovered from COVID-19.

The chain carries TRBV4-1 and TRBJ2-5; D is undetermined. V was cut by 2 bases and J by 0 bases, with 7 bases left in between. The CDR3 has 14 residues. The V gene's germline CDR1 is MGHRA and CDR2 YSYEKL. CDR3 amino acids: CASSQSPYQETQYF. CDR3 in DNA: TGCGCCAGCAGCCAATCCCCGTACCAAGAGACCCAGTACTTC.

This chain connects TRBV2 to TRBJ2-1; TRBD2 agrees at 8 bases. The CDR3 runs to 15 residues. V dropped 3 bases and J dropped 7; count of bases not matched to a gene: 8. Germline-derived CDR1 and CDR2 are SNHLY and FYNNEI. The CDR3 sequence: CASSEGRAGGNEQFF. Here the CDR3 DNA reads TGTGCCAGCAGTGAGGGTAGGGCGGGAGGTAATGAGCAGTTCTTC.

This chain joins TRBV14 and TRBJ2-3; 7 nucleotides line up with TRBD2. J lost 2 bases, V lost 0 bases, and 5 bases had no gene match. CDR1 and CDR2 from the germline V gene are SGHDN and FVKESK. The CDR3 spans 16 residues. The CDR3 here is CASSQEPAGNTDTQYF. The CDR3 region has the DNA TGTGCCAGCAGCCAAGAGCCAGCGGGAAACACAGATACGCAGTATTTT.

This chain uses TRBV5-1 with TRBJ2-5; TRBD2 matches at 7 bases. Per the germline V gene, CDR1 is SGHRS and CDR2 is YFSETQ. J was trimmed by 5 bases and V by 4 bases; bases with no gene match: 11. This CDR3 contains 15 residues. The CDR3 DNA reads TGCGCCAGCAGCCCGACTGGACTAGTGGGCGAGACCCAGTACTTC. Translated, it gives CASSPTGLVGETQYF.

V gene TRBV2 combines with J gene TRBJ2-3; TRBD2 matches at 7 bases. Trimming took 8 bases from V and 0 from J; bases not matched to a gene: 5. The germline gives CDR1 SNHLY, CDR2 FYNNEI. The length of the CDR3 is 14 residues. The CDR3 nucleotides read TGTGCCAGCGGGAGGGCTGGAAGCACAGATACGCAGTATTTT. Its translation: CASGRAGSTDTQYF. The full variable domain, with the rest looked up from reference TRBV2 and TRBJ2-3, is EPEVTQTPSHQVTQMGQEVILRCVPISNHLYFYWYRQILGQKVEFLVSFYNNEISEKSEIFDDQFSVERPDGSNFTLKIRSTKLEDSAMYFCASGRAGSTDTQYFGPGTRLTVL.

CDR3 region: CASSLEVGGTGELFF. The CDR3 DNA follows: TGTGCCAGCAGCTTAGAGGTGGGGGGGACCGGGGAGCTGTTTTTT. The gene calls are TRBV7-6 and TRBJ2-2, with 7 bases that match TRBD2. Germline CDR1 is SGHVS and CDR2 is FNYEAQ. Losses at the gene ends were 1 base for V and 5 bases for J; bases not matched to a gene: 4. The CDR3 is made up of 15 amino acids.

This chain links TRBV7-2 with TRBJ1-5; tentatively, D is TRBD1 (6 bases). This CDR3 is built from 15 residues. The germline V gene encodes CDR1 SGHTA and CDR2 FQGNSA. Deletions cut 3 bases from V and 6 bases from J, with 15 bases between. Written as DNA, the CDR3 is TGTGCCAGCAGCTTCGGACAGCTTCCTACTCAGCCCCAGCATTTT. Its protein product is CASSFGQLPTQPQHF.

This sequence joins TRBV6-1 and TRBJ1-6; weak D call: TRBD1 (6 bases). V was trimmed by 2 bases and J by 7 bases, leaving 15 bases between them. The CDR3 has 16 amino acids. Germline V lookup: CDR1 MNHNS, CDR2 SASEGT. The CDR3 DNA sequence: TGTGCCAGCAGTGAATTCGCGACGACAGGCAATTCACCCCTCCACTTT. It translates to CASSEFATTGNSPLHF.

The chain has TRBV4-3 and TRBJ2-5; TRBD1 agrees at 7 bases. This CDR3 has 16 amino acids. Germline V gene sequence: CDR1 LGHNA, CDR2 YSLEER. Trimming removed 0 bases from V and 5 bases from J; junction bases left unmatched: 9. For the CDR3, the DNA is TGCGCCAGCAGCCAAGAGAGAAGGGGGCTTTTGGAGACCCAGTACTTC. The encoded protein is CASSQERRGLLETQYF.

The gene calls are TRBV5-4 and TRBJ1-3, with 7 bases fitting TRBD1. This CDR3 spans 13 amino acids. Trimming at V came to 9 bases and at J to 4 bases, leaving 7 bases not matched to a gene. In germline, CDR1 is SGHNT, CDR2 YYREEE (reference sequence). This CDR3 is CATGQQGGNTIYF. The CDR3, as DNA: TGTGCCACCGGGCAACAGGGGGGAAACACCATATATTTT. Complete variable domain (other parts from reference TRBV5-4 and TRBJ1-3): ETGVTQSPTHLIKTRGQQVTLRCSSQSGHNTVSWYQQALGQGPQFIFQYYREEENGRGNFPPRFSGLQFPNYSSELNVNALELDDSALYLCATGQQGGNTIYFGEGSWLTVV.

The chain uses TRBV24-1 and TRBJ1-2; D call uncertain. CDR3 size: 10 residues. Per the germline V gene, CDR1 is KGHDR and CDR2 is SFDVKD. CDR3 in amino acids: CRVANYGYTF. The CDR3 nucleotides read TGTCGTGTAGCTAACTATGGCTACACCTTC.

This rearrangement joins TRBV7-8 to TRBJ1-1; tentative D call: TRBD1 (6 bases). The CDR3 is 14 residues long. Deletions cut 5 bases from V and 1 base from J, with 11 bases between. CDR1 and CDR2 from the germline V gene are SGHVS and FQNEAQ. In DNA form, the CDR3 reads TGTGCCAGCAGCACACAGGGTCGGAACACTGAAGCTTTCTTT. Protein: CASSTQGRNTEAFF. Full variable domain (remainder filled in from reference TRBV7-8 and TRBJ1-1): GAGVSQSPRYKVAKRGQDVALRCDPISGHVSLFWYQQALGQGPEFLTYFQNEAQLDKSGLPSDRFFAERPEGSVSTLKIQRTQQEDSAVYLCASSTQGRNTEAFFGQGTRLTVV.

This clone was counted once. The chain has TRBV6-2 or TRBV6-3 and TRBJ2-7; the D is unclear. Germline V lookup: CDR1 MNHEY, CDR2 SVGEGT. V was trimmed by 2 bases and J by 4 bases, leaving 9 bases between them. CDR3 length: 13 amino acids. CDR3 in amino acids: CASSYEQTYEQYV. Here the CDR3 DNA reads TGTGCCAGCAGTTACGAACAAACGTACGAGCAGTACGTC.

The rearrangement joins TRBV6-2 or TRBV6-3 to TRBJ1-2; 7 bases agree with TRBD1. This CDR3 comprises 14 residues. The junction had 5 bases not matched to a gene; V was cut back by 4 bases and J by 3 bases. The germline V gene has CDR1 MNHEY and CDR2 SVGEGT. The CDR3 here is CASSSGDRHYGYTF. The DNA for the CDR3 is TGTGCCAGCAGTTCGGGGGACAGACACTATGGCTACACCTTC.

Here the CDR3 DNA reads TGTGCCAGCAGCTTAGTGGGCCTCGGGGGCTACGAGCAGTACTTC. This codes for CASSLVGLGGYEQYF. This rearrangement joins TRBV11-2 to TRBJ2-7; TRBD2 is a possible D gene (6 bases). This CDR3 is built from 15 residues. The V and J ends lost 1 base and 3 bases respectively, with 13 bases between them. Germline values: CDR1 SGHAT, CDR2 FQNNGV.

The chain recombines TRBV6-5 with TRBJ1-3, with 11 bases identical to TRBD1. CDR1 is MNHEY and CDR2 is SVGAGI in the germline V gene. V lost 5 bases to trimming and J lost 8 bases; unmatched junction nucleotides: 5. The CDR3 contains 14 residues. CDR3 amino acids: CASSRGQGAYTIYF. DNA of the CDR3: TGTGCCAGCAGTCGAGGACAGGGGGCGTACACCATATATTTT.

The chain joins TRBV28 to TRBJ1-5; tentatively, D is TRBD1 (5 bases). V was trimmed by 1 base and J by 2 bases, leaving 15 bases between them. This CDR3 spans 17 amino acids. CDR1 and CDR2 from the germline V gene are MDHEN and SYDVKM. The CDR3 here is CASSLSAGLRGNQPQHF. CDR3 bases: TGTGCCAGCAGTTTATCTGCGGGACTTCGGGGCAATCAGCCCCAGCATTTT.

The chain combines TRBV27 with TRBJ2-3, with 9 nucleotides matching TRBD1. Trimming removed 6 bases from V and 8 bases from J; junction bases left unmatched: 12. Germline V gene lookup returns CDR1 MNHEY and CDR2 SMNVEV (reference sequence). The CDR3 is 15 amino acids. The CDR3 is CASRPGTGSRVTQYF. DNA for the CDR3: TGTGCCAGCAGGCCTGGGACAGGGTCGCGTGTTACGCAGTATTTT.

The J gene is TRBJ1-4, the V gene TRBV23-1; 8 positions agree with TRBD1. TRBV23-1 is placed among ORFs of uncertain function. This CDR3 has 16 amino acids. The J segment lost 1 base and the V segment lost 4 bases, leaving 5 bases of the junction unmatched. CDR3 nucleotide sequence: TGCGCCAGCAGTCGGCCAGGGGGCGGAACTAATGAAAAACTGTTTTTT. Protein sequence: CASSRPGGGTNEKLFF.

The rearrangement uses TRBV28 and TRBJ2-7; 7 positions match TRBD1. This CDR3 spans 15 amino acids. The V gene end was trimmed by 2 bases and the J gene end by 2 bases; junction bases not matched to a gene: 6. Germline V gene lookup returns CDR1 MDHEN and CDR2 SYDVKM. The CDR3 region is CASSLMAGTAYEQYF. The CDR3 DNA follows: TGTGCCAGCAGTTTAATGGCAGGGACAGCCTACGAGCAGTACTTC.

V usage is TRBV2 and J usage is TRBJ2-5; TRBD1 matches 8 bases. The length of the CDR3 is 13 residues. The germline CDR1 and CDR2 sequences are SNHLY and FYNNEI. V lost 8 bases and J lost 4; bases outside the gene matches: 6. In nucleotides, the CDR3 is TGTGCCAGCGACAGGGGATACGGAGAGACCCAGTACTTC. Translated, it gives CASDRGYGETQYF.

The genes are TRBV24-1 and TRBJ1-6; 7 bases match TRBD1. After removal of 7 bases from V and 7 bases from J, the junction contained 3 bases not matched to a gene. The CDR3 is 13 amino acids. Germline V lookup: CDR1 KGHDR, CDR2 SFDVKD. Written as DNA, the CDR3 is TGTGCCACCAGGGAGGACAGGAATTCACCCCTCCACTTT. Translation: CATREDRNSPLHF.

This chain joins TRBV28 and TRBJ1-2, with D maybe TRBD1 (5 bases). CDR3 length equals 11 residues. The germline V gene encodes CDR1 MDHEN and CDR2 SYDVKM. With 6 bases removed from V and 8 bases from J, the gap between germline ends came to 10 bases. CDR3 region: CASREGSGYTF. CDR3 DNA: TGTGCCAGCAGGGAGGGGAGCGGCTACACCTTC.

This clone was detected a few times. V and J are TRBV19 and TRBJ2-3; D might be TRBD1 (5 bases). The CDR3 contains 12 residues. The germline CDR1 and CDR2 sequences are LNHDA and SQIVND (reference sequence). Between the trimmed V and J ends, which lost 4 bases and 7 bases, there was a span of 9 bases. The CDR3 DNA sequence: TGTGCCAGTAGTACACAGGACAATACGCAGTATTTT. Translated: CASSTQDNTQYF.

The CDR3 here is CASSEPGQGPNEQYF. CDR3 in DNA: TGTGCCAGCAGTGAACCGGGACAGGGTCCCAACGAGCAGTACTTC. This chain links TRBV2 with TRBJ2-7; TRBD1 aligns across 9 bases. The CDR3 covers 15 residues. The germline gives CDR1 SNHLY, CDR2 FYNNEI. The J segment lost 5 bases and the V segment lost 2 bases, leaving 7 bases of the junction unmatched.

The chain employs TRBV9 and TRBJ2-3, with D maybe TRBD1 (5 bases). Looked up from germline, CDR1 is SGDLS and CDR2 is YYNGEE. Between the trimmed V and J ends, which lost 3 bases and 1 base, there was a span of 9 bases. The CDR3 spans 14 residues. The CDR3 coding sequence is TGTGCCAGCAGCGAGGGCAGGGGCACAGATACGCAGTATTTT. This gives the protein CASSEGRGTDTQYF.

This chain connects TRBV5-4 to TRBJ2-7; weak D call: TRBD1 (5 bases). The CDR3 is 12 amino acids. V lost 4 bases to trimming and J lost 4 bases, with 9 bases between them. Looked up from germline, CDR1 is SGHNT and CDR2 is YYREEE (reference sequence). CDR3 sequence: CASSQDRYEQYF. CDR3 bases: TGTGCCAGCAGCCAAGACAGATACGAGCAGTACTTC.

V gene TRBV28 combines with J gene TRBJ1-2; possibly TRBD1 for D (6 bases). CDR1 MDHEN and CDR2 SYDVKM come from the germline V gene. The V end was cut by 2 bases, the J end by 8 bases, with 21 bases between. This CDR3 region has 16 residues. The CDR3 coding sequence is TGTGCCAGCAGTTTAAGTTTTCAGCGGCAGGGGTACGGCTACACCTTC. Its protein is CASSLSFQRQGYGYTF.